This passage covers 15 T cell receptor beta chains from one sample sequenced in a study of T cell responses to AZD1222 COVID-19 vaccine. This table comes from immunoSEQ multiplex PCR, and its TCRdb copy is limited to in-frame clones, with some not included. The sample lists over 150,000 clones; 90% were seen once. The sequencing here drew on peripheral blood, taken on day 0 of AZD1222 vaccination. All receptors derive from an adult in good health.

The chain has TRBV5-4 and TRBJ2-5; D is tentatively TRBD1 or TRBD2 (6 bases each). In germline, CDR1 is SGHNT, CDR2 YYREEE (reference sequence). Trimming stripped 3 bases from V and 5 bases from J, with 14 bases between. CDR3 size: 14 residues. CDR3 DNA: TGTGCCAGCAGCTATTACGGGGGCCGGGAGACCCAGTACTTC. This translates into CASSYYGGRETQYF.

The V call is TRBV5-1, the J call TRBJ1-1, with 7 bases aligning to TRBD1. Unmatched junction bases numbered 4, after V lost 3 bases and J lost 2 bases. The CDR3 totals 14 residues. In germline, CDR1 is SGHRS, CDR2 YFSETQ. The chain's CDR3 is CASSSTGSNTEAFF. The CDR3 nucleotides read TGCGCCAGCAGCTCGACAGGGTCTAACACTGAAGCTTTCTTT.

The V gene is TRBV27, the J gene TRBJ1-2, with D possibly TRBD1 on 5 matching bases. With 4 bases removed from V and 7 bases from J, the gap between germline ends came to 13 bases. The CDR3 is 13 amino acids. The V gene's germline CDR1 is MNHEY and CDR2 SMNVEV (reference sequence). CDR3 protein: CASSWAGMSGYTF. In DNA, the CDR3 is TGTGCCAGCAGTTGGGCAGGGATGAGTGGCTACACCTTC.

V and J are TRBV5-6 and TRBJ1-4, with D tentatively TRBD1 (5 bases). Trimming took 2 bases from V and 8 from J, leaving 16 bases between them. The germline gives CDR1 SGHDT, CDR2 YYEEEE. This CDR3 is 15 amino acids long. Written as DNA, the CDR3 is TGTGCCAGCAGCTTAACCGGGACCCAACAAGAAAAACTGTTTTTT. This sequence encodes CASSLTGTQQEKLFF.

The chain recombines TRBV6-5 with TRBJ1-5, with D possibly being TRBD1 (5 bases). The CDR3 runs to 13 residues. Deletions cut 4 bases from V and 5 bases from J, with 9 bases between. CDR1 MNHEY and CDR2 SVGAGI come from the germline V gene. The CDR3 protein is CASSWGADQPQHF. The CDR3 bases are TGTGCCAGCAGTTGGGGCGCAGATCAGCCCCAGCATTTT.

The V and J genes are TRBV6-5 and TRBJ1-1; D is undetermined. The CDR3 runs 15 residues. The V and J ends lost 5 bases and 0 bases respectively, with 13 bases between them. The germline V gene encodes CDR1 MNHEY and CDR2 SVGAGI. The CDR3 reads CASSLFGVMNTEAFF. The CDR3 DNA reads TGTGCCAGCAGTCTCTTCGGAGTTATGAACACTGAAGCTTTCTTT.

The gene calls are TRBV12-3 or TRBV12-4 and TRBJ2-7; TRBD2 is a possible D gene (6 bases). The length of the CDR3 is 13 residues. V was pared by 6 bases and J by 2 bases, with 11 bases between. This chain's CDR3 is CASSRLGTYEQYF. CDR3 DNA: TGTGCCAGCAGCCGACTAGGAACCTACGAGCAGTACTTC.

This CDR3 reads CSATYEQYF. CDR3 DNA: TGCAGTGCCACCTACGAGCAGTACTTC. The chain links TRBV20-1 to TRBJ2-7; no firm D call. The V gene's germline CDR1 is DFQATT and CDR2 SNEGSKA (reference sequence). This CDR3 contains 9 residues. Trimming stripped 6 bases from V and 2 bases from J, with 2 bases between.

J is TRBJ1-5 and V is TRBV6-5, with 7 nucleotides matching TRBD1. In germline, CDR1 is MNHEY, CDR2 SVGAGI. This CDR3 contains 14 residues. V gave up 6 bases and J gave up 5 bases; unmatched junction bases: 7. CDR3 sequence: CASSRDRVDQPQHF. The CDR3 bases are TGTGCCAGCAGCCGAGACAGGGTGGATCAGCCCCAGCATTTT.

This clone was recorded once. V and J are TRBV7-2 and TRBJ2-3; 8 bases agree with TRBD2. The CDR3 is made up of 16 amino acids. V shed 5 bases, J shed 3 bases, and the junction held 10 bases outside the gene matches. Germline CDR1 reads SGHTA; CDR2 reads FQGNSA. CDR3 in DNA: TGTGCCAGCAGCATAACCGGCCGGGGGGGGACAGATACGCAGTATTTT. This codes for CASSITGRGGTDTQYF.

This clone was detected only once. CDR3 sequence reads: CASSPGGANYGYTF. CDR3 nucleotides: TGTGCCAGCTCACCAGGCGGAGCTAACTATGGCTACACCTTC. The rearrangement links TRBV18 to TRBJ1-2; no firm D call. Germline CDR1 KGHSH, CDR2 LQKENI. This CDR3 has 14 amino acids. Deletions cut 2 bases from V and 0 bases from J, with 7 bases between.

CDR3: CASSVDGNTIYF. The CDR3 nucleotides are TGTGCCAGCAGCGTAGACGGAAACACCATATATTTT. This chain links TRBV9 with TRBJ1-3; D unclear. The V gene's germline CDR1 is SGDLS and CDR2 YYNGEE. This CDR3 has 12 residues. Trimming took off 0 bases at V and 4 bases at J, with 2 bases between the two ends.

The chain couples TRBV6-1 to TRBJ2-3; either TRBD1 or TRBD2 may fit D (5 bases each). In germline, CDR1 is MNHNS, CDR2 SASEGT. The V end lost 4 bases, the J end lost 4 bases, and 18 bases lay between the germline ends. The CDR3 has 16 amino acids. Here the CDR3 reads CASSAPGRKRADTQYF. The CDR3, as DNA: TGTGCCAGCAGTGCCCCGGGACGAAAGAGGGCAGATACGCAGTATTTT.

The chain uses TRBV7-2 and TRBJ2-5; weak D call: TRBD1 (6 bases). Trimming cost V 0 bases and J 4 bases, with 12 bases left between them. The germline V gene has CDR1 SGHTA and CDR2 FQGNSA. The length of the CDR3 is 15 residues. This chain's CDR3 is CASSLAHRALETQYF. The CDR3 DNA follows: TGTGCCAGCAGCTTAGCTCACAGGGCTTTAGAGACCCAGTACTTC.

V gene TRBV5-6 combines with J gene TRBJ2-2, with D possibly called TRBD1 or TRBD2 (6 bases each). The CDR3 has 15 residues. Trimming left V 3 bases short and J 5 bases short, with 14 bases between. CDR1 and CDR2 from the germline V gene are SGHDT and YYEEEE. The DNA of the CDR3 is TGTGCCAGCAGCTACGGGGGCCGGCGGACCGGGGAGCTGTTTTTT. Residues: CASSYGGRRTGELFF.